Listed here is a single T cell receptor beta chain. Methods used by the authors: Amplification of reference gene primers was used by the study to estimate nucleated cell counts. Assay: immunoSEQ multiplex PCR; the TCRdb copy retains only in-frame clones and omits some. D and trimming come from the DNA, and the V and J calls and clone size come from that table. The data contain 140,000 to 150,000 clones, 80% to 85% of them seen just once; the ten biggest clones take up almost 6%. The data belong to a study of blood T cell repertoires in COVID-19. Across the whole study: Sites in the United States, Italy and Spain provided acute and convalescent COVID-19 samples. In each case, the material was cDNA or gDNA derived from T cells, B-cell-depleted T cells, or PBMCs.

During the 2 weeks before they entered the study, exposed participants had met someone with a PCR-confirmed or clinician-diagnosed COVID-19 case. The sequencing input was PBMCs or T cells enriched from blood (not recorded which). The TCR originated in a woman aged 45-65 years who had been exposed to COVID-19.

The CDR3 is CASSIARSSYNEQFF. The CDR3 region has the DNA TGTGCCAGTAGTATCGCGAGGAGCTCCTACAATGAGCAGTTCTTC. V is TRBV19 and J is TRBJ2-1; D gene unclear. Trimming shortened V by 3 bases and J by 0 bases, and 9 bases separated the two germline ends. The CDR3 loop spans 15 amino acids. Germline CDR1 LNHDA, CDR2 SQIVND (reference sequence).